A single sample gave rise to the 10 T cell receptor beta chains below, sequenced in a study of T cell responses to AZD1222 COVID-19 vaccine. Clones were sequenced by immunoSEQ multiplex PCR, and TCRdb holds only the in-frame ones, with some missing. The sample carries 90,000 to 130,000 clones, 81% recorded once. The sample was peripheral blood, taken on day 0 of AZD1222 vaccination. The receptors come from an adult in good health.

V is TRBV7-9 and J is TRBJ1-2, with TRBD1 matching over 7 bases. V shed 6 bases and J 2 bases; nucleotides not matched to a gene: 6. This CDR3 region has 14 residues. Germline V gene sequence: CDR1 SEHNR, CDR2 FQNEAQ (reference sequence). The CDR3 protein is CASRPRQGNYGYTF. CDR3 in DNA: TGTGCCAGCAGGCCCAGACAGGGAAACTATGGCTACACCTTC.

This clone was observed once. The rearrangement links TRBV27 to TRBJ2-3, with TRBD2 matching 10 bases. Germline V gene data show CDR1 as MNHEY and CDR2 as SMNVEV (reference sequence). There are 15 residues in the CDR3. The ends lost 2 bases at V and 7 bases at J; junction bases unmatched: 6. The CDR3 sequence is CASSLLAGVVNTQYF. The CDR3 DNA sequence: TGTGCCAGCAGTTTACTAGCGGGAGTAGTAAATACGCAGTATTTT.

V gene TRBV19 combines with J gene TRBJ1-2; a possible D gene is TRBD1 (5 bases). Germline CDR1 LNHDA, CDR2 SQIVND (reference sequence). The V end was cut by 1 base, the J end by 0 bases, with 9 bases between. The CDR3 loop spans 15 amino acids. The CDR3 sequence: CASSIGGRANYGYTF. The CDR3 DNA reads TGTGCCAGTAGTATAGGGGGCCGAGCTAACTATGGCTACACCTTC.

The chain uses TRBV5-4 and TRBJ2-3; perhaps TRBD1 as D (6 bases). V was shortened by 2 bases and J by 6 bases, with 16 bases between the two germline ends. The germline V gene has CDR1 SGHNT and CDR2 YYREEE (reference sequence). This CDR3 has 15 amino acids. CDR3 region: CASSLPGQYFDTQYF. CDR3 in DNA: TGTGCCAGCAGCTTACCGGGACAATACTTCGATACGCAGTATTTT.

The genes are TRBV6-5 and TRBJ1-1; D may be TRBD1 (5 bases). The CDR3 runs 15 residues. The germline CDR1 and CDR2 sequences are MNHEY and SVGAGI. The germline V and J ends were trimmed by 7 bases and 4 bases, with 19 bases remaining between them. The DNA of the CDR3 is TGTGCCAGCATTCGGGACGGGACTCTGAGCACTGAAGCTTTCTTT. Its protein product is CASIRDGTLSTEAFF.

J is TRBJ1-3 and V is TRBV30; maybe TRBD1 (6 bases). Germline V lookup: CDR1 GTSNPN, CDR2 SVGIG (reference sequence). The CDR3 is made up of 14 amino acids. The V end lost 5 bases, the J end lost 8 bases, and 19 bases lay between the germline ends. The CDR3 DNA reads as TGTGCCTGGTCCCCTGGTGGAGGGGGGGACACCATATATTTT. The encoded protein is CAWSPGGGGDTIYF. Full variable domain (rest looked up from reference TRBV30 and TRBJ1-3): SQTIHQWPATLVQPVGSPLSLECTVEGTSNPNLYWYRQAAGRGLQLLFYSVGIGQISSEVPQNLSASRPQDRQFILSSKKLLLSDSGFYLCAWSPGGGGDTIYFGEGSWLTVV.

This sequence joins TRBV18 and TRBJ1-1; the D is unclear. V was clipped by 1 base and J by 1 base, with 4 bases between them. CDR1 is KGHSH, CDR2 LQKENI, per germline. The CDR3 contains 13 residues. The CDR3 DNA sequence: TGTGCCAGCTCACCACAAGGGAACACTGAAGCTTTCTTT. Translated, it gives CASSPQGNTEAFF.

This rearrangement joins TRBV15 to TRBJ1-6; D gene uncertain. CDR1 and CDR2 (germline): LNHNV, YYDKDF (reference sequence). The CDR3 consists of 14 residues. Deletions cut 0 bases from V and 10 bases from J, with 10 bases between. The CDR3 region has the DNA TGTGCCACCAGCAGAGATCGGAGCGGCTCACCCCTCCACTTT. Translating it yields CATSRDRSGSPLHF.

This clone occurred once. The rearrangement links TRBV30 to TRBJ2-2, with D perhaps TRBD1 (5 bases). CDR3 length: 15 residues. The V end lost 5 bases, the J end lost 0 bases, and 13 bases lay between the germline ends. The V gene's germline CDR1 is GTSNPN and CDR2 SVGIG (reference sequence). CDR3 in amino acids: CAWSPDRTNTGELFF. CDR3 bases: TGTGCCTGGTCCCCAGACAGAACGAACACCGGGGAGCTGTTTTTT.

The V call is TRBV5-4, the J call TRBJ1-2; 9 bases map to TRBD1. From germline, CDR1 is SGHNT and CDR2 YYREEE (reference sequence). The CDR3 has 15 residues. V trimming: 0 bases; J trimming: 8 bases; junction bases outside the gene matches: 8. DNA of the CDR3: TGTGCCAGCAGCTTGGCCTGGGGACAGGGTAGCGGCTACACCTTC. It yields the protein CASSLAWGQGSGYTF.